This TCR beta chain was documented in a study of blood T cell repertoires in COVID-19. Across the study: Samples representing acute and convalescent COVID-19 were sourced from the United States, Italy and Spain.

The CDR3 covers 11 residues. The V and J ends lost 8 bases and 5 bases respectively, with 7 bases between them. CDR1 and CDR2 (germline): MNHEY, SVGAGI. The method was immunoSEQ multiplex PCR; TCRdb's version includes in-frame clones alone and lacks a portion of them. The sample includes 300,000 to 350,000 clones, about 93% of them seen just once. The genes are TRBV6-5 and TRBJ1-5; D is uncertain. Sequenced sample: peripheral blood. The sequence was obtained from a woman aged 30 to 39 with COVID-19, enrolled during active disease. CDR3 in amino acids: CASGVDQPQHF. In nucleotides, the CDR3 is TGTGCCAGCGGAGTCGATCAGCCCCAGCATTTT.